Below, 3 T cell receptor beta chains from the same sample are listed, as sequenced in a study of a mutant IDH1 vaccine in newly diagnosed glioma. The protocol was immunoSEQ multiplex PCR, while the TCRdb copy is restricted to in-frame clones and leaves out a portion. The sample includes about 61,000 clones, over 70% of them seen just once. These receptors are not linked to any known antigen. The time point was: week 11, during vaccination. Each dose of the vaccine consisted of 300 ug of mutant IDH1 20-mer peptide, with topical imiquimod. Specimen: PBMCs, collected from a glioma patient whose treatment included an IDH1 peptide vaccine. These TCRs come from a man in his forties or fifties with glioma.

The V call is TRBV7-8, the J call TRBJ2-1; D possibly corresponds to TRBD1 (6 bases). Per the germline V gene, CDR1 is SGHVS and CDR2 is FQNEAQ. Trimming took 5 bases from V and 8 from J, leaving 10 bases between them. The CDR3 totals 12 residues. The chain's CDR3 is CASSLYRDEQFF. The CDR3 DNA is TGTGCCAGCAGCCTTTACAGGGATGAGCAGTTCTTC.

This clone was seen once. The chain employs TRBV5-8 and TRBJ2-2; no reliable D call. Germline values: CDR1 SGHTS, CDR2 YDEGEE. This CDR3 is 15 amino acids long. V shed 0 bases and J shed 5 bases, with 11 bases lying between them. The CDR3 DNA reads TGTGCCAGCAGCTTGGGTCAGTTGGGGACCGGGGAGCTGTTTTTT. Translated: CASSLGQLGTGELFF.

V is TRBV19 and J is TRBJ1-1, with a weak D call TRBD1 (6 bases). Germline lookup yields CDR1 LNHDA and CDR2 SQIVND (reference sequence). CDR3 size: 12 residues. The ends were cut back, 7 bases at V and 6 bases at J, with 12 bases in the middle. In DNA form, the CDR3 reads TGTGCCAGTAAAACAGGGCGCTCTGAAGCTTTCTTT. This codes for CASKTGRSEAFF.